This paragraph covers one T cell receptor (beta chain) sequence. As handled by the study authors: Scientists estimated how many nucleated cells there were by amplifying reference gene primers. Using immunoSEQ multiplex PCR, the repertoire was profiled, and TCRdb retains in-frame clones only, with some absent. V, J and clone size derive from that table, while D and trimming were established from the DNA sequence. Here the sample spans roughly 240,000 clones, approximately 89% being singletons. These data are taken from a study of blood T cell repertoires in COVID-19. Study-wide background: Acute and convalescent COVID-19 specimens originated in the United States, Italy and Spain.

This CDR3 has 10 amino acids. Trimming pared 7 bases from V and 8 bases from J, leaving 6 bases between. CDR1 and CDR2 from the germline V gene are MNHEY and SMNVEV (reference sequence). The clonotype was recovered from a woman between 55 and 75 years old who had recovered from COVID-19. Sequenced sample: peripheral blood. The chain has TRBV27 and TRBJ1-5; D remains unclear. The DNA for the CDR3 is TGTGCCAGCACCCCCAAGCCCCAGCATTTT. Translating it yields CASTPKPQHF.